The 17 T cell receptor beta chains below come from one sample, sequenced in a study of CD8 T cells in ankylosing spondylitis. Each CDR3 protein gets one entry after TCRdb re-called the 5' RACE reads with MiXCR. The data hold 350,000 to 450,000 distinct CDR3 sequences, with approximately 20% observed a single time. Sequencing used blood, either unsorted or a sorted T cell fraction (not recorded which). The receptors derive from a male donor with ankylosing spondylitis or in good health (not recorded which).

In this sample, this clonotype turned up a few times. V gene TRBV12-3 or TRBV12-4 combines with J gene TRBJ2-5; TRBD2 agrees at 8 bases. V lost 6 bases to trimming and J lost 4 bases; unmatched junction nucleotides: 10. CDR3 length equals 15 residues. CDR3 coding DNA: TGTGCCAGCAGAGACCTAGCGGGCGCTCCAGAGACCCAGTACTTC. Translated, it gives CASRDLAGAPETQYF.

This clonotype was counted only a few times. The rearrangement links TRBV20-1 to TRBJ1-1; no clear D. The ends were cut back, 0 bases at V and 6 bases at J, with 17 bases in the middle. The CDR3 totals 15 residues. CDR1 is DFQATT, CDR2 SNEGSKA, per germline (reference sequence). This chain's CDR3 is CSARDSTERRPEAFF. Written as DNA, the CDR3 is TGCAGTGCTAGAGATTCCACAGAAAGAAGGCCTGAAGCTTTCTTT.

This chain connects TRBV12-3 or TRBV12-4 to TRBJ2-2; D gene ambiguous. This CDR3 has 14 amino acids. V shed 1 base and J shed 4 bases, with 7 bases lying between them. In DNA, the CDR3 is TGTGCCAGCAGTTTAGGCCGTTCCACCGGGGAGCTGTTTTTT. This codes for CASSLGRSTGELFF.

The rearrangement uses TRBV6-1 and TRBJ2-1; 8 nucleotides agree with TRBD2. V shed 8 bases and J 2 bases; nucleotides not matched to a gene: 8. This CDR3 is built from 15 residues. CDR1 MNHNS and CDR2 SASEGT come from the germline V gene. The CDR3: CASATGGSTYNEQFF. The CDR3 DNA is TGTGCCAGCGCTACGGGGGGGTCCACCTACAATGAGCAGTTCTTC.

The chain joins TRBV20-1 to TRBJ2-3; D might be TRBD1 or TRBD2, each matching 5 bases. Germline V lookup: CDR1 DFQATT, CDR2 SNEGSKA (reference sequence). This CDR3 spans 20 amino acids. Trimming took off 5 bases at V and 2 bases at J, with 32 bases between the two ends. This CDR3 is CSAETGAADSGPGFTDTQYF. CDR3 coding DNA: TGCAGTGCTGAGACCGGTGCGGCTGATTCGGGGCCTGGCTTCACAGATACGCAGTATTTT.

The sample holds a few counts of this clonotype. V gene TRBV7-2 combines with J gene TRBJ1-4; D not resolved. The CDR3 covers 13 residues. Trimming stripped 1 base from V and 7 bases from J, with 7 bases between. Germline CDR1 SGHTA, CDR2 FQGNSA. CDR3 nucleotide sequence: TGTGCCAGCAGCTTAGTATCCGGTGAAAAACTGTTTTTT. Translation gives CASSLVSGEKLFF.

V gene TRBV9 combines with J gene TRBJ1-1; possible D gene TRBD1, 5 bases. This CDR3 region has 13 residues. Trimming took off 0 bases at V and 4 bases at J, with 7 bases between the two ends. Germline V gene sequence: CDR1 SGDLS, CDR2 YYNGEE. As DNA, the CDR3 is TGTGCCAGCAGCGTAGGAGGGACCACTGAAGCTTTCTTT. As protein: CASSVGGTTEAFF.

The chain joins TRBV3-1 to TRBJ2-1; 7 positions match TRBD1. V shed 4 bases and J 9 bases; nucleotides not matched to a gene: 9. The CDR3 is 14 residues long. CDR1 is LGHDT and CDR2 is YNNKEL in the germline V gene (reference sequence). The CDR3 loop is CASSLGVGGPEQFF. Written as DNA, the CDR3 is TGTGCCAGCAGCCTCGGGGTAGGGGGCCCTGAGCAGTTCTTC.

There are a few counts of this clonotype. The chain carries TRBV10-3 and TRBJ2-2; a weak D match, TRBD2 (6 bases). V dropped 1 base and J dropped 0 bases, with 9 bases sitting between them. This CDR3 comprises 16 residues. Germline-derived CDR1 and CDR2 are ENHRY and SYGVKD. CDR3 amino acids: CAISELGTSNTGELFF. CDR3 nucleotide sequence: TGTGCCATCAGTGAGTTGGGGACTTCGAACACCGGGGAGCTGTTTTTT.

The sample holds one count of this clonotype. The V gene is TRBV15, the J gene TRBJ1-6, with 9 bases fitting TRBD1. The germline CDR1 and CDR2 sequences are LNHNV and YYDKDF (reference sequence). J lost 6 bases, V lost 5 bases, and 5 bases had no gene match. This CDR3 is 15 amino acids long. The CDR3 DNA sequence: TGTGCCACCAGCGGAGGGACAGGGTCTAATTCACCCCTCCACTTT. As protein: CATSGGTGSNSPLHF.

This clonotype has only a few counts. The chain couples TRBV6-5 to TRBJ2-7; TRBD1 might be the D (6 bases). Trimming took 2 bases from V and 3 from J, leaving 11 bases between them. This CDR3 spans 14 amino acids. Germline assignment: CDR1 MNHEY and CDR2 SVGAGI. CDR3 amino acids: CASSYGSRGYEQYF. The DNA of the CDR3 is TGTGCCAGCAGTTACGGTTCCAGGGGCTACGAGCAGTACTTC.

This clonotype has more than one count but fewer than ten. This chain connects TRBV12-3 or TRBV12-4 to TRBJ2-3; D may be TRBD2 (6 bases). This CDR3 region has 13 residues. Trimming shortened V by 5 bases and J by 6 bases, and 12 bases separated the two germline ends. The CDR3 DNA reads TGTGCCAGCAGTGGGGGGATATTGGATACGCAGTATTTT. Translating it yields CASSGGILDTQYF.

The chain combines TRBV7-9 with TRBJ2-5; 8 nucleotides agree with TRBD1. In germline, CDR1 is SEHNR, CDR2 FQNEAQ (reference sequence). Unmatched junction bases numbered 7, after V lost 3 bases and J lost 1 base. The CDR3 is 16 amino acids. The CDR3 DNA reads TGTGCCAGCAGCTTTCTGCCCCAGGGGGCCCAAGAGACCCAGTACTTC. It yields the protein CASSFLPQGAQETQYF.

The CDR3 is CAISDGTSGGAKEDTQYF. The CDR3 DNA follows: TGTGCCATCAGTGATGGGACTAGCGGGGGGGCCAAGGAAGATACGCAGTATTTT. The chain couples TRBV10-3 to TRBJ2-3, with 16 bases fitting TRBD2. There are 18 residues in the CDR3. V shed 3 bases and J 5 bases; nucleotides not matched to a gene: 8. CDR1 is ENHRY, CDR2 SYGVKD, per germline.

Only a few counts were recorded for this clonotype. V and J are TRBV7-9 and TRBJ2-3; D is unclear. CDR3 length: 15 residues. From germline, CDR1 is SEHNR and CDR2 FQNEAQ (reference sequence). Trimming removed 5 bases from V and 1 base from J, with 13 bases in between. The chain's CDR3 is CASSPRLDRTDTQYF. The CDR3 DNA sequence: TGTGCCAGCAGCCCCAGACTGGACCGCACAGATACGCAGTATTTT.

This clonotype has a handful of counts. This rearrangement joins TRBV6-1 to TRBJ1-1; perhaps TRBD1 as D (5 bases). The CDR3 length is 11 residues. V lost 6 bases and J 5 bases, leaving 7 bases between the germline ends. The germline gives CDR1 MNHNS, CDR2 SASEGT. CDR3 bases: TGTGCCAGCAGCAGGGAAACTGAAGCTTTCTTT. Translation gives CASSRETEAFF.

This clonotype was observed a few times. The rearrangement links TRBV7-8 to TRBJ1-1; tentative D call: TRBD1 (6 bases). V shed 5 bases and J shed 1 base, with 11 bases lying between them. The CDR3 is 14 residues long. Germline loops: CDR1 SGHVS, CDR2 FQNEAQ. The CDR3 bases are TGTGCCAGCAGCCACCAAGGGGGGAACACTGAAGCTTTCTTT. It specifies CASSHQGGNTEAFF.